Presented here are 21 T cell receptor beta chains from one specimen sequenced in a study of T cells in Graves' hyperthyroidism and ophthalmopathy. TCR beta CDR3 regions were amplified from RNA transcripts. The primer set for the first-round RT-PCR of the TCR CDR3 was HTBI. TCRdb reprocessed the multiplex PCR reads via MiXCR and lists one record per CDR3 protein. The sample has approximately 640,000 distinct CDR3 sequences, 45% seen once; the top ten hold approximately 6.8%. Sequencing used peripheral blood or thyroid tissue (not recorded which). These receptors came from an adult man with Graves' disease, either hyperthyroidism or ophthalmopathy (not recorded which).

The chain is built from TRBV10-3 and TRBJ2-7; 9 bases match TRBD2. V was pared by 4 bases and J by 2 bases, with 6 bases of the junction left unmatched. In germline, CDR1 is ENHRY, CDR2 SYGVKD. There are 15 residues in the CDR3. The DNA of the CDR3 is TGTGCCATCAGTGTCCGAGCGGGAGGACCCTACGAGCAGTACTTC. Residues: CAISVRAGGPYEQYF.

This clonotype occurred many times. The chain is built from TRBV10-3 and TRBJ1-1; D is uncertain. Trimming cost V 5 bases and J 6 bases, with 16 bases left between them. The length of the CDR3 is 14 residues. Per germline, CDR1 ENHRY and CDR2 SYGVKD. The CDR3, as DNA: TGTGCCATCAGTCCCAGAGACCTAGAATCTGAAGCTTTCTTT. Protein product: CAISPRDLESEAFF.

The chain combines TRBV6-5 with TRBJ2-5, with D maybe TRBD2 (6 bases). Germline assignment: CDR1 MNHEY and CDR2 SVGAGI. CDR3 length: 15 amino acids. With 2 bases removed from V and 5 bases from J, the gap between germline ends came to 15 bases. In nucleotides, the CDR3 is TGTGCCAGCAGTTACAGGCGGGGAGGCACGGAGACCCAGTACTTC. Protein: CASSYRRGGTETQYF.

The CDR3 sequence: CAAQGAVETQYF. The CDR3 nucleotides read TGTGCCGCTCAGGGGGCTGTAGAGACCCAGTACTTC. The chain is built from TRBV10-3 and TRBJ2-5; TRBD1 matches 8 bases. This CDR3 is built from 12 residues. The V segment lost 11 bases and the J segment 4 bases; nucleotides outside the gene matches: 6. The germline V gene encodes CDR1 ENHRY and CDR2 SYGVKD.

V gene TRBV29-1 combines with J gene TRBJ1-2; the match to TRBD1 covers 8 bases. Germline CDR1 is SQVTM and CDR2 is ANQGSEA. The junction had 3 bases not matched to a gene; V was cut back by 4 bases and J by 2 bases. The CDR3 loop spans 13 amino acids. For the CDR3, the DNA is TGCAGCGTTGTCCGACAGGGGAACTATGGCTACACCTTC. Translating it yields CSVVRQGNYGYTF.

The rearrangement links TRBV7-9 to TRBJ2-7; 7 bases match TRBD2. CDR3 length: 15 residues. With 5 bases clipped from V and 4 bases from J, the junction kept 11 bases outside the gene matches. Germline values: CDR1 SEHNR, CDR2 FQNEAQ (reference sequence). CDR3 sequence: CASSQVTSEGYEQYF. CDR3 sequence (DNA): TGTGCCAGCAGCCAGGTTACTAGCGAAGGGTACGAGCAGTACTTC. The whole variable domain, remainder taken from reference TRBV7-9 and TRBJ2-7, is DTGVSQNPRHKITKRGQNVTFRCDPISEHNRLYWYRQTLGQGPEFLTYFQNEAQLEKSRLLSDRFSAERPKGSFSTLEIQRTEQGDSAMYLCASSQVTSEGYEQYFGPGTRLTVT.

The J gene is TRBJ1-5, the V gene TRBV10-3; possibly TRBD1 for D (6 bases). The germline CDR1 and CDR2 sequences are ENHRY and SYGVKD. The CDR3 has 14 amino acids. V lost 2 bases to trimming and J lost 11 bases, with 16 bases between them. CDR3 sequence: CAISEGWGAWTQHF. CDR3 DNA: TGTGCCATCAGTGAGGGGTGGGGGGCGTGGACCCAGCATTTT.

The V gene is TRBV24-1, the J gene TRBJ1-2, with 8 bases that match TRBD1. The CDR3 is 14 amino acids. Germline V gene sequence: CDR1 KGHDR, CDR2 SFDVKD. The V segment lost 6 bases and the J segment 5 bases; nucleotides outside the gene matches: 7. The CDR3 coding sequence is TGTGCCACCAGTTCGGACAGGGCCTTTTATGGCTACACCTTC. Encoded protein: CATSSDRAFYGYTF.

J is TRBJ2-6 and V is TRBV7-3; D unclear. Trimming removed 5 bases from V and 8 bases from J, with 13 bases in between. This CDR3 comprises 14 residues. The V gene's germline CDR1 is SGHTA and CDR2 FQGTGA. The CDR3 reads CASSPGAGTNVLTF. Here the CDR3 DNA reads TGTGCCAGCAGCCCCGGTGCAGGCACCAACGTCCTGACTTTC. Filled out from reference TRBV7-3 and TRBJ2-6, the complete variable domain reads GAGVSQTPSNKVTEKGKYVELRCDPISGHTALYWYRQSLGQGPEFLIYFQGTGAADDSGLPNDRFFAVRPEGSVSTLKIQRTERGDSAVYLCASSPGAGTNVLTFGAGSRLTVL.

The genes are TRBV12-3 or TRBV12-4 and TRBJ2-7; 7 nucleotides agree with TRBD1. Trimming took 2 bases from V and 5 from J; bases not matched to a gene: 3. The CDR3 is 13 amino acids. In nucleotides, the CDR3 is TGTGCCAGCAGTTTAAGGGGGCGAGACGAGCAGTACTTC. Its translation: CASSLRGRDEQYF.

V gene TRBV12-5 combines with J gene TRBJ1-5; 9 bases line up with TRBD1. This CDR3 region has 15 residues. V was pared by 6 bases and J by 3 bases, with 6 bases of the junction left unmatched. Germline CDR1 LGHNT, CDR2 FRNRAP. The CDR3, as DNA: TGTGCTAGTGGCCGGGACAGGGATTACAATCAGCCCCAGCATTTT. Residues: CASGRDRDYNQPQHF.

V gene TRBV20-1 combines with J gene TRBJ1-3, with D unclear. Trimming pared 2 bases from V and 3 bases from J, leaving 23 bases between. Germline V CDR1 and CDR2: DFQATT, SNEGSKA (reference sequence). This CDR3 spans 18 amino acids. CDR3 coding DNA: TGCAGTGCTAGACCACCTCACCTTCTCGGAGCCCGTGGAAACACCATATATTTT. Amino acid sequence: CSARPPHLLGARGNTIYF.

V is TRBV29-1 and J is TRBJ1-4; 8 positions agree with TRBD1. The CDR3 loop spans 12 amino acids. V was pared by 7 bases and J by 7 bases, with 5 bases of the junction left unmatched. CDR1 and CDR2 (germline): SQVTM, ANQGSEA. CDR3 sequence reads: CSARTGREKLFF. CDR3 sequence (DNA): TGCAGCGCTAGGACAGGGCGTGAAAAACTGTTTTTT.

The V and J genes are TRBV20-1 and TRBJ2-5; 8 bases are a match to TRBD2. Germline-derived CDR1 and CDR2 are DFQATT and SNEGSKA (reference sequence). V gave up 0 bases and J gave up 1 base; unmatched junction bases: 7. This CDR3 contains 16 residues. DNA of the CDR3: TGCAGTGCTAGAGACTTTCGGGAGGGCACCCAAGAGACCCAGTACTTC. Amino acid sequence: CSARDFREGTQETQYF.

The genes are TRBV29-1 and TRBJ1-5; D is possibly TRBD1 (6 bases). This CDR3 region has 13 residues. The V gene lost 8 bases and the J gene lost 5 bases, with 16 bases spanning the gap. Germline CDR1 is SQVTM and CDR2 is ANQGSEA. The chain's CDR3 is CSRERQEHQPQHF. Written as DNA, the CDR3 is TGCAGCAGAGAACGACAGGAACATCAGCCCCAGCATTTT.

The CDR3 here is CSAKIGITGELFF. The DNA for the CDR3 is TGCAGTGCTAAGATAGGGATCACCGGGGAGCTGTTTTTT. The chain combines TRBV20-1 with TRBJ2-2; D gene ambiguous. V lost 4 bases, J lost 4 bases, and 10 bases lay in between. CDR1 and CDR2 from the germline V gene are DFQATT and SNEGSKA (reference sequence). The CDR3 is 13 residues long.

Many counts were recorded for this clonotype. The chain joins TRBV7-9 to TRBJ1-2; D unclear. Germline CDR1 reads SEHNR; CDR2 reads FQNEAQ (reference sequence). Between the trimmed V and J ends, which lost 5 bases and 6 bases, there was a span of 13 bases. The CDR3 has 13 amino acids. The CDR3 nucleotides read TGTGCCAGCAGCCTACTTCCTAGGGATGGCTACACCTTC. This sequence encodes CASSLLPRDGYTF. The full variable domain, in which reference TRBV7-9 and TRBJ1-2 provide the parts outside the CDR3, is DTGVSQNPRHKITKRGQNVTFRCDPISEHNRLYWYRQTLGQGPEFLTYFQNEAQLEKSRLLSDRFSAERPKGSFSTLEIQRTEQGDSAMYLCASSLLPRDGYTFGSGTRLTVV.

This clonotype was observed at least ten times. The genes are TRBV5-1 and TRBJ2-7; 14 nucleotides agree with TRBD2. J gave up 6 bases and V 4 bases, and 6 bases lay outside the gene matches. This CDR3 contains 15 residues. Germline V gives CDR1 SGHRS, CDR2 YFSETQ. The CDR3 loop reads CASSPGLAGVREQYF. The CDR3 nucleotides are TGCGCCAGCAGCCCGGGACTAGCGGGAGTACGCGAGCAGTACTTC.

The genes are TRBV5-4 and TRBJ2-7, with 8 positions matching TRBD1. Germline CDR1 reads SGHNT; CDR2 reads YYREEE (reference sequence). The CDR3 spans 12 residues. V lost 3 bases to trimming and J lost 6 bases; unmatched junction nucleotides: 2. The CDR3 DNA sequence: TGTGCCAGCAGCTGGGGACAGGTCGAGCAGTACTTC. Residues: CASSWGQVEQYF.

In this sample, this clonotype turned up many times. The chain combines TRBV20-1 with TRBJ1-5, with D maybe TRBD1 (6 bases). The germline V gene encodes CDR1 DFQATT and CDR2 SNEGSKA (reference sequence). The V end was cut by 5 bases, the J end by 1 base, with 9 bases between. The CDR3 is 13 amino acids. Here the CDR3 DNA reads TGCAGTGCTGTAGGACAGAGCAATCAGCCCCAGCATTTT. Encoded protein: CSAVGQSNQPQHF.

Only a few counts were recorded for this clonotype. The rearrangement uses TRBV6-5 and TRBJ2-7; D tentatively reads TRBD1 or TRBD2 (5 bases each). Germline V gene data show CDR1 as MNHEY and CDR2 as SVGAGI. Deletions cut 6 bases from V and 8 bases from J, with 14 bases between. The CDR3 extends over 12 amino acids. CDR3 loop: CASRRGEGKQYF. The CDR3 DNA sequence: TGTGCCAGCAGGAGGGGTGAGGGTAAGCAGTACTTC.